This TCR beta chain was documented in a study of blood T cells in healthy people across ages. Study-level information: About one barcoded beta molecule per two T cells came from capture by template switching.

General study points: Donors of long life had a larger count of naive CD4+ cells and greater diversity than aged donors.

Combining a sample-barcoded 5' primer with a J-beta primer mix, a second PCR ran for roughly 6 to 11 cycles. TCRdb processed the 5' RACE reads anew with MiXCR; each CDR3 protein has one entry. The profile shows approximately 1.5 million distinct CDR3 sequences, roughly a third of them singletons. Trimming removed 0 bases from V and 4 bases from J, with 10 bases in between. The CDR3 totals 15 residues. The germline V gene has CDR1 MDHEN and CDR2 SYDVKM. As for this clonotype: Its antigen is still unknown.

This sequence originates from a woman aged 30 to 39 in good health. J is TRBJ1-5 and V is TRBV28; D is unclear. Sequenced: blood. The DNA of the CDR3 is TGTGCCAGCAGTTTATGGGACGGTGCGAATCAGCCCCAGCATTTT. It translates to CASSLWDGANQPQHF.